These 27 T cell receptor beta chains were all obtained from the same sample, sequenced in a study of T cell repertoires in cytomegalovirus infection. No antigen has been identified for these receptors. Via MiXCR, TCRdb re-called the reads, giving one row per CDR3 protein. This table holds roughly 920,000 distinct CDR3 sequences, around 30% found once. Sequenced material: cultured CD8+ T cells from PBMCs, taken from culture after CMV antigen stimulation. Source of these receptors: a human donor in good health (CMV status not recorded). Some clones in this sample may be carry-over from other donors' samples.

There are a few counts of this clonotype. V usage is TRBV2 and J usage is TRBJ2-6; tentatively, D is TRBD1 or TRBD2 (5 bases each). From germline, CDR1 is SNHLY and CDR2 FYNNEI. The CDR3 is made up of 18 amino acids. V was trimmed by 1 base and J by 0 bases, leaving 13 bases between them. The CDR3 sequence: CASSEVGTPGSGANVLTF. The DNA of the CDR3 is TGTGCCAGCAGTGAAGTGGGGACCCCTGGCTCTGGGGCCAACGTCCTGACTTTC.

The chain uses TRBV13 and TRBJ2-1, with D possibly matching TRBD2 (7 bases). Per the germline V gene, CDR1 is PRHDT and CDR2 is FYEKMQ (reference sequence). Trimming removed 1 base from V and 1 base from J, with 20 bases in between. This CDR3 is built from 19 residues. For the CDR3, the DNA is TGTGCCAGCAGCTTAGTAGCGGCGATCGGGGGGCTATCCTACAATGAGCAGTTCTTC. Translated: CASSLVAAIGGLSYNEQFF.

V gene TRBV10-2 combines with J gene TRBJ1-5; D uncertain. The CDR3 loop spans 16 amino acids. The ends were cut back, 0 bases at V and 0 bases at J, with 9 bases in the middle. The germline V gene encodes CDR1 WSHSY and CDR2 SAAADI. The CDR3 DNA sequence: TGCGCCAGCAGTGAGTCGAGGGCACATAGCAATCAGCCCCAGCATTTT. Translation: CASSESRAHSNQPQHF.

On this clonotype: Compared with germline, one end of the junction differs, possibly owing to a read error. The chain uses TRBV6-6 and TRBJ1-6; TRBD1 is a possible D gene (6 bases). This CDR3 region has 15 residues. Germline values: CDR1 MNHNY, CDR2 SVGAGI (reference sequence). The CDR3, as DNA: TGTGCCAACAGTTGGGACACCCCCGGGGATTCACCCCTCCACTTT. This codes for CANSWDTPGDSPLHF.

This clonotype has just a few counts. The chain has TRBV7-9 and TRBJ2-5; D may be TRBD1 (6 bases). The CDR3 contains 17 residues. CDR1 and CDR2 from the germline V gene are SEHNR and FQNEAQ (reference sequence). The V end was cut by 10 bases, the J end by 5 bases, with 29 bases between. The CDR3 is CATISRLRDTRGETQYF. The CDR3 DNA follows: TGTGCCACCATCTCGCGGCTCCGCGATACTAGGGGGGAGACCCAGTACTTC.

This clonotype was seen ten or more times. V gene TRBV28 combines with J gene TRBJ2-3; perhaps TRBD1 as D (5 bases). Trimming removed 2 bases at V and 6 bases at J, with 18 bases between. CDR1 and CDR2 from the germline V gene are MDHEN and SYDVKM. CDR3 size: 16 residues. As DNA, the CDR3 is TGTGCCAGCAGTTTAAAGGCAGGGATGCATTCTGATACGCAGTATTTT. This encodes CASSLKAGMHSDTQYF.

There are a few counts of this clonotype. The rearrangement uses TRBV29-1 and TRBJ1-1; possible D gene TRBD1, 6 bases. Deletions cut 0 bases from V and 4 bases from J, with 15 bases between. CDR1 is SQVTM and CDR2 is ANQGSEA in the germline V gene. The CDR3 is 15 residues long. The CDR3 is CSVEDLPGETTEAFF. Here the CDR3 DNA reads TGCAGCGTTGAAGATCTGCCAGGGGAGACCACTGAAGCTTTCTTT.

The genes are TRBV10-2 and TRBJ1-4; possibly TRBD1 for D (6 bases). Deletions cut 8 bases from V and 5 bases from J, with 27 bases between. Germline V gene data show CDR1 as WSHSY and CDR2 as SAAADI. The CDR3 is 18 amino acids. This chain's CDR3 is CASPLGGTGIYPNEKLFF. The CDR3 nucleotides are TGCGCCAGCCCCTTGGGGGGAACAGGGATATATCCCAATGAAAAACTGTTTTTT.

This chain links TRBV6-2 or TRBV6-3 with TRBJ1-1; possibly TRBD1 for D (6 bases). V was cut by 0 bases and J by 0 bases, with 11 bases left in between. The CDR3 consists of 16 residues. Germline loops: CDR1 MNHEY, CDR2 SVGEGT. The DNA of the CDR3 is TGTGCCAGCAGTTACTCTCTGGACAGTATGAACACTGAAGCTTTCTTT. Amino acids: CASSYSLDSMNTEAFF.

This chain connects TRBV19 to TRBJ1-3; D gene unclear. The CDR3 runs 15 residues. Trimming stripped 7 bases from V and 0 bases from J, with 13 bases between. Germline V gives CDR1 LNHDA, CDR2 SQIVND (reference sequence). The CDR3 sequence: CASTLVAVSGNTIYF. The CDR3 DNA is TGTGCCAGTACCCTCGTCGCGGTCTCTGGAAACACCATATATTTT.

This CDR3 is CASSLYALVGDTEAFF. In DNA, the CDR3 is TGTGCCAGCTCACTATACGCCCTGGTTGGGGACACTGAAGCTTTCTTT. This sequence joins TRBV18 and TRBJ1-1, with D uncertain. CDR1 is KGHSH, CDR2 LQKENI, per germline. V dropped 4 bases and J dropped 3 bases, with 18 bases sitting between them. The CDR3 sequence is 16 residues long. The complete variable domain, with remaining parts taken from reference TRBV18 and TRBJ1-1, reads NAGVMQNPRHLVRRRGQEARLRCSPMKGHSHVYWYRQLPEEGLKFMVYLQKENIIDESGMPKERFSAEFPKEGPSILRIQQVVRGDSAAYFCASSLYALVGDTEAFFGQGTRLTVV.

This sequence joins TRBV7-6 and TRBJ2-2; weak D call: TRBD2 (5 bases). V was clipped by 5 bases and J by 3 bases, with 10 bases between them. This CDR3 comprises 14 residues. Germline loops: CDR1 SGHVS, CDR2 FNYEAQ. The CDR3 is CASSQGLHTGELFF. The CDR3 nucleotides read TGTGCCAGCAGCCAAGGACTTCACACCGGGGAGCTGTTTTTT. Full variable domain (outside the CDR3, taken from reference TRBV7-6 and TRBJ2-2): GAGVSQSPRYKVTKRGQDVALRCDPISGHVSLYWYRQALGQGPEFLTYFNYEAQQDKSGLPNDRFSAERPEGSISTLTIQRTEQRDSAMYRCASSQGLHTGELFFGEGSRLTVL.

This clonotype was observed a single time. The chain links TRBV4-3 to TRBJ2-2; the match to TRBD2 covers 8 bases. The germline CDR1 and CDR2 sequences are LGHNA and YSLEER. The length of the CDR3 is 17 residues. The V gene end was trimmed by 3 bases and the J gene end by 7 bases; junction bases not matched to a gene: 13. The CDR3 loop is CASSQGWTGGLGGELFF. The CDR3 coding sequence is TGCGCCAGCAGCCAGGGGTGGACGGGGGGGCTTGGCGGGGAGCTGTTTTTT.

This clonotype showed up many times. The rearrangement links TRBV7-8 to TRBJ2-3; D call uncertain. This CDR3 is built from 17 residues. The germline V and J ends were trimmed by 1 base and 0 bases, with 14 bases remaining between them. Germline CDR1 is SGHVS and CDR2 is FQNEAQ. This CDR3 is CASSLDPSTPSTDTQYF. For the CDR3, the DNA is TGTGCCAGCAGCTTAGATCCCAGCACTCCTAGCACAGATACGCAGTATTTT. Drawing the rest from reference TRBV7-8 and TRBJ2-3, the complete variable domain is GAGVSQSPRYKVAKRGQDVALRCDPISGHVSLFWYQQALGQGPEFLTYFQNEAQLDKSGLPSDRFFAERPEGSVSTLKIQRTQQEDSAVYLCASSLDPSTPSTDTQYFGPGTRLTVL.

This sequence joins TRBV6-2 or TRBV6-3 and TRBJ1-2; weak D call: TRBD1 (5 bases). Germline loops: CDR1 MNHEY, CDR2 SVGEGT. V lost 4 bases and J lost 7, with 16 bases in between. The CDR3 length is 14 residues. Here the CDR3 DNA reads TGTGCCAGCAGTTCCCCCGGGGACGGTCTTGGCTACACCTTC. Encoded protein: CASSSPGDGLGYTF.

The CDR3 protein is CASSPGPGVATNEKLFF. CDR3 sequence (DNA): TGTGCCAGCAGTCCTGGTCCGGGGGTTGCAACTAATGAAAAACTGTTTTTT. The gene calls are TRBV27 and TRBJ1-4; a possible D gene is TRBD1 (5 bases). Germline lookup yields CDR1 MNHEY and CDR2 SMNVEV (reference sequence). CDR3 length: 17 residues. V lost 5 bases to trimming and J lost 0 bases, with 16 bases between them.

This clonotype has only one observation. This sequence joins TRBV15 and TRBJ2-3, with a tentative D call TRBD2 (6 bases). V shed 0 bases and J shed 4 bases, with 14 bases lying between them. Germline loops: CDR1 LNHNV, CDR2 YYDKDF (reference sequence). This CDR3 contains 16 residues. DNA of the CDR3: TGTGCCACCAGCAGAGAGCTCGGCAGGAGGGCAGATACGCAGTATTTT. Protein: CATSRELGRRADTQYF.

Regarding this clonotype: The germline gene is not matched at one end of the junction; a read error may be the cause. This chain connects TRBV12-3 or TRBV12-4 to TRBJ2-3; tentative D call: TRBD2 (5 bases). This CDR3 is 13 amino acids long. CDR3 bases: TGTACCAGCAGTTTCGGGGTCCCAGATACGCAGTATTTT. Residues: CTSSFGVPDTQYF.

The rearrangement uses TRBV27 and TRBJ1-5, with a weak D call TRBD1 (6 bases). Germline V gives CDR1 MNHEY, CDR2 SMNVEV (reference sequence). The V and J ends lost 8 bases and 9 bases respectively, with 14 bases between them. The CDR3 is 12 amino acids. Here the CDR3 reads CASSTGGGPQHF. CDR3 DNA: TGTGCCAGCTCGACAGGCGGAGGGCCCCAGCATTTT.

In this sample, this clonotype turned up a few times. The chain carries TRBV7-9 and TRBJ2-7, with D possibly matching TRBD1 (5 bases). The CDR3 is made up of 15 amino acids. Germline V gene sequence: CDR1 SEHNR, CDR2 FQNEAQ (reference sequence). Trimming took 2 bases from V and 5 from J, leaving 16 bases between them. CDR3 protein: CASSLLRGDRDEQYF. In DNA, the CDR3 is TGTGCCAGCAGCTTACTAAGGGGCGATCGGGACGAGCAGTACTTC.

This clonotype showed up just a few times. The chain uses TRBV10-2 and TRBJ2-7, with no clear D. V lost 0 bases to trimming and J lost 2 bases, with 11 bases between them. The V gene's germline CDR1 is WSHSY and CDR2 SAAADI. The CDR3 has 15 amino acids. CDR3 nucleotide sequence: TGCGCCAGCAGTGAGTCGCGCAGCTTCCCCTACGAGCAGTACTTC. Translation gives CASSESRSFPYEQYF.

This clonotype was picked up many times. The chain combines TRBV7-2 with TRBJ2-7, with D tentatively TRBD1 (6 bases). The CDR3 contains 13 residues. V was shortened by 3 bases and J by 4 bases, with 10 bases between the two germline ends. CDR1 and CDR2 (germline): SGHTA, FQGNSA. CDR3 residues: CASSFGQMYEQYF. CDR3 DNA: TGTGCCAGCAGCTTCGGACAGATGTACGAGCAGTACTTC.

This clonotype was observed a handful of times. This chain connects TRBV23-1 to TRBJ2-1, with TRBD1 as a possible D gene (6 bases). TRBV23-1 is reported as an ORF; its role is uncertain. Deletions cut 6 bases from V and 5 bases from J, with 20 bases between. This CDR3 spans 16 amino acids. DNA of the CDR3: TGCGCCAGCAGACAACTCCGGGACAAGTTAAACAATGAGCAGTTCTTC. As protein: CASRQLRDKLNNEQFF.

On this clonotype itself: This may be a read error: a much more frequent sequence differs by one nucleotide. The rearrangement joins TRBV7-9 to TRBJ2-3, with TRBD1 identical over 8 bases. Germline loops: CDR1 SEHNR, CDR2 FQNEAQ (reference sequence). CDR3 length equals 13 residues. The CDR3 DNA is TGTGTCAGCAGCCGACAGGGGACAGATACGCAGTATTTT. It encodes CVSSRQGTDTQYF.

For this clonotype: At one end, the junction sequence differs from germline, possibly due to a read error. The CDR3 here is CASSIDHNGQFF. For the CDR3, the DNA is TGTGCCAGTAGTATAGATCACAATGGGCAGTTCTTC. The V gene is TRBV19, the J gene TRBJ2-1; no clear D. CDR3 length: 12 residues. From germline, CDR1 is LNHDA and CDR2 SQIVND (reference sequence).

The CDR3, as DNA: TGTGCCAGCACAGAGGGAGGCGAGCAGTACTTC. Its protein is CASTEGGEQYF. This sequence joins TRBV12-3 or TRBV12-4 and TRBJ2-7; D may be TRBD2 (6 bases). The V and J ends lost 7 bases and 6 bases respectively, with 10 bases between them. The CDR3 covers 11 residues.

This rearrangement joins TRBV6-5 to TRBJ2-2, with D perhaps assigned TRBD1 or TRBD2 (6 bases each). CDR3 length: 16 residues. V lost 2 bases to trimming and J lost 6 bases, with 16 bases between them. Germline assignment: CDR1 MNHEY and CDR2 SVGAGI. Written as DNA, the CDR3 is TGTGCCAGCAGTTACAGGAGGGGGGCTGAGCCCGGGGAGCTGTTTTTT. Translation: CASSYRRGAEPGELFF.